Following are 24 T cell receptor beta chains from one sample sequenced in a study of T cells in tuberculosis. Sequencing was performed with immunoSEQ multiplex PCR; in TCRdb, only in-frame clones are kept and a portion is missing. The profile shows about 30,000 clones, roughly 90% of them singletons. Sequenced material: PBMCs. These receptors came from a donor between 10 and 35 years old with latent tuberculosis or without tuberculosis infection.

V and J are TRBV6-5 and TRBJ1-1; a weak D match, TRBD1 (5 bases). Germline loops: CDR1 MNHEY, CDR2 SVGAGI. V was pared by 0 bases and J by 1 base, with 6 bases between. The CDR3 totals 14 residues. The CDR3 coding sequence is TGTGCCAGCAGTTACTCTCAGGGGAACACTGAAGCTTTCTTT. Protein sequence: CASSYSQGNTEAFF.

There are a few counts of this clone. This rearrangement joins TRBV6-1 to TRBJ1-5; 7 bases match TRBD1. Germline loops: CDR1 MNHNS, CDR2 SASEGT. V gave up 6 bases and J gave up 5 bases; unmatched junction bases: 7. The CDR3 length is 14 residues. The CDR3 DNA sequence: TGTGCCAGCAGATCGACAGGGCCCCATCAGCCCCAGCATTTT. It codes for CASRSTGPHQPQHF.

The rearrangement uses TRBV19 and TRBJ2-5; 8 nucleotides agree with TRBD1. The length of the CDR3 is 17 residues. Losses at the gene ends were 0 bases for V and 5 bases for J; bases not matched to a gene: 11. Germline V lookup: CDR1 LNHDA, CDR2 SQIVND (reference sequence). CDR3 coding DNA: TGTGCCAGTAGTATAGAACTTCGACAGGGGAGTTGGGAGACCCAGTACTTC. Residues: CASSIELRQGSWETQYF.

This chain links TRBV9 with TRBJ1-1; possibly TRBD1 for D (5 bases). The CDR3 is made up of 13 amino acids. Germline CDR1 is SGDLS and CDR2 is YYNGEE. Trimming stripped 2 bases from V and 1 base from J, with 6 bases between. For the CDR3, the DNA is TGTGCCAGCAGCGTTCAGGGGAACACTGAAGCTTTCTTT. This sequence encodes CASSVQGNTEAFF.

This clone was recorded only once. The V and J genes are TRBV4-1 and TRBJ2-3, with 8 nucleotides matching TRBD2. Germline CDR1 MGHRA, CDR2 YSYEKL. The CDR3 totals 15 residues. V was clipped by 0 bases and J by 5 bases; unmatched bases: 4. The CDR3 nucleotides read TGCGCCAGCAGCCAAGACGGGGGGGAGGTAGATACGCAGTATTTT. The encoded protein is CASSQDGGEVDTQYF.

The V call is TRBV27, the J call TRBJ2-1; the D is unclear. Germline V gene lookup returns CDR1 MNHEY and CDR2 SMNVEV (reference sequence). Trimming took off 5 bases at V and 3 bases at J, with 14 bases between the two ends. This CDR3 has 15 amino acids. This CDR3 is CASSAARMDYNEQFF. CDR3 DNA sequence: TGTGCCAGCAGTGCGGCTAGAATGGACTACAATGAGCAGTTCTTC.

This chain links TRBV4-3 with TRBJ2-7; 8 bases map to TRBD1. Germline V gives CDR1 LGHNA, CDR2 YSLEER. CDR3 length: 15 residues. V was clipped by 0 bases and J by 2 bases; unmatched bases: 3. CDR3 residues: CASSQDDRGPYEQYF. The CDR3 bases are TGCGCCAGCAGCCAAGATGACAGGGGCCCCTACGAGCAGTACTTC.

This sequence joins TRBV29-1 and TRBJ1-2; D gene uncertain. CDR1 and CDR2 (germline): SQVTM, ANQGSEA. This CDR3 is built from 14 residues. V shed 4 bases and J shed 0 bases, with 12 bases lying between them. CDR3 in amino acids: CSVVSDRANYGYTF. The DNA for the CDR3 is TGCAGCGTTGTCAGCGATCGGGCTAACTATGGCTACACCTTC.

The genes are TRBV27 and TRBJ1-1; D may be TRBD1 (5 bases). The CDR3 sequence is 14 residues long. Germline CDR1 and CDR2: MNHEY and SMNVEV (reference sequence). Between the trimmed V and J ends, which lost 2 bases and 4 bases, there was a span of 11 bases. The CDR3 DNA reads TGTGCCAGCAGTTTAATGCGGGGACCCACTGAAGCTTTCTTT. Its translation is CASSLMRGPTEAFF.

V and J are TRBV10-3 and TRBJ1-6; D is unclear. V gave up 3 bases and J gave up 5 bases, with 8 bases separating them. Germline V gene sequence: CDR1 ENHRY, CDR2 SYGVKD. The CDR3 contains 14 residues. CDR3 sequence (DNA): TGTGCCATCAGTGAAAAACAGAATAATTCACCCCTCCACTTT. Translating it yields CAISEKQNNSPLHF.

The chain recombines TRBV10-3 with TRBJ2-7, with 8 nucleotides matching TRBD1. The trim removed 5 bases at V and 7 bases at J, leaving 4 bases unmatched. From germline, CDR1 is ENHRY and CDR2 SYGVKD. CDR3 length: 12 amino acids. The DNA for the CDR3 is TGTGCCATCAGTCAGGGGGCGGTAGAGCAGTACTTC. It yields the protein CAISQGAVEQYF.

J is TRBJ2-5 and V is TRBV7-9, with TRBD1 identical over 8 bases. The CDR3 is 14 amino acids. Germline values: CDR1 SEHNR, CDR2 FQNEAQ (reference sequence). V gave up 1 base and J gave up 5 bases; unmatched junction bases: 3. The chain's CDR3 is CASSLGTGMETQYF. The CDR3 DNA sequence: TGTGCCAGCAGCTTAGGGACAGGGATGGAGACCCAGTACTTC.

This chain connects TRBV9 to TRBJ2-1; the D is unclear. Germline V CDR1 and CDR2: SGDLS, YYNGEE. This CDR3 spans 17 amino acids. Trimming took 3 bases from V and 5 from J, leaving 21 bases between them. CDR3 nucleotide sequence: TGTGCCAGCAGCGCGACCCTCCGCACTGGAGTCAACAATGAGCAGTTCTTC. Amino acid sequence: CASSATLRTGVNNEQFF.

DNA of the CDR3: TGCAGGCGGGGGGGGAATTATGGCTACACCTTC. Translated, it gives CRRGGNYGYTF. The J gene is TRBJ1-2, the V gene TRBV20-1; a weak D match, TRBD1 (5 bases). The germline gives CDR1 DFQATT, CDR2 SNEGSKA (reference sequence). This CDR3 has 11 amino acids.

The J gene is TRBJ1-6, the V gene TRBV2; 7 bases line up with TRBD1. The CDR3 sequence is 13 residues long. Germline lookup yields CDR1 SNHLY and CDR2 FYNNEI. After removal of 6 bases from V and 11 bases from J, the junction contained 7 bases not matched to a gene. CDR3 amino acids: CASRGTEDPPLHF. CDR3 in DNA: TGTGCCAGCAGGGGGACAGAGGACCCACCCCTCCACTTT.

The chain recombines TRBV6-1 with TRBJ1-2, with D possibly being TRBD1 (5 bases). The ends were cut back, 3 bases at V and 4 bases at J, with 12 bases in the middle. CDR1 and CDR2 from the germline V gene are MNHNS and SASEGT. This CDR3 spans 14 amino acids. The CDR3 nucleotides read TGTGCCAGCAGTGAGATAGACAGCCTCTATGGCTACACCTTC. It translates to CASSEIDSLYGYTF.

This chain links TRBV1 with TRBJ2-5; the table's D gene call, TRBD2, was not cross checked with the DNA. TRBV1 is classified as a pseudogene. This CDR3 has 13 residues. CDR3 protein: CTSSQDLRETQYF. The CDR3 DNA reads TGCACCAGCAGCCAAGATTTGCGAGAGACCCAGTACTTC.

The V call is TRBV6-6, the J call TRBJ2-6, with D perhaps TRBD2 (5 bases). This CDR3 region has 15 residues. Germline CDR1 is MNHNY and CDR2 is SVGAGI (reference sequence). Trimming removed 8 bases from V and 2 bases from J, with 13 bases in between. CDR3 in DNA: TGTGCCAGCGTGAGGGCCGCAGCTGGGGCCAACGTCCTGACTTTC. Protein: CASVRAAAGANVLTF.

The chain uses TRBV28 and TRBJ2-5; maybe TRBD1 (6 bases). The CDR3 is 13 amino acids. Trimming left V 2 bases short and J 4 bases short, with 8 bases between. Germline CDR1 MDHEN, CDR2 SYDVKM. DNA of the CDR3: TGTGCCAGCAGTTTAGGGACAAGAGAGACCCAGTACTTC. It translates to CASSLGTRETQYF.

This clone was seen just once. The V and J genes are TRBV9 and TRBJ1-6; possibly TRBD1 for D (6 bases). Per the germline V gene, CDR1 is SGDLS and CDR2 is YYNGEE. V dropped 3 bases and J dropped 7 bases, with 8 bases sitting between them. The CDR3 spans 13 residues. The CDR3 DNA is TGTGCCAGCAGCGGAACAGGGAATTCACCCCTCCACTTT. Translating gives CASSGTGNSPLHF.

V is TRBV2 and J is TRBJ2-5, with TRBD2 matching 11 bases. Per the germline V gene, CDR1 is SNHLY and CDR2 is FYNNEI. The J segment lost 3 bases and the V segment lost 8 bases, leaving 17 bases of the junction unmatched. This CDR3 has 18 residues. The CDR3 sequence is CASVLNPGLAGMEETQYF. In nucleotides, the CDR3 is TGTGCCAGCGTCCTTAACCCCGGACTAGCGGGCATGGAAGAGACCCAGTACTTC.

The CDR3, as DNA: TGTGCCAGCCGTGGCGGGGGCCTGGTCGGAAAACTGTTTTTT. Translating it yields CASRGGGLVGKLFF. The chain couples TRBV6-5 to TRBJ1-4; D may be TRBD1 (6 bases). CDR3 size: 14 residues. Between the trimmed V and J ends, which lost 8 bases and 10 bases, there was a span of 20 bases. Per germline, CDR1 MNHEY and CDR2 SVGAGI.

This sequence joins TRBV9 and TRBJ1-4, with 7 bases aligning to TRBD1. The V gene's germline CDR1 is SGDLS and CDR2 YYNGEE. V shed 3 bases and J 8 bases; nucleotides not matched to a gene: 7. The CDR3 is 14 residues long. The CDR3: CASSAGTVNEKLFF. CDR3 in DNA: TGTGCCAGCAGCGCCGGGACAGTGAACGAAAAACTGTTTTTT.

The J gene is TRBJ1-4, the V gene TRBV18; tentative D call: TRBD1 (5 bases). Per germline, CDR1 KGHSH and CDR2 LQKENI. V gave up 2 bases and J gave up 0 bases, with 16 bases separating them. The CDR3 loop spans 18 amino acids. CDR3 in DNA: TGTGCCAGCTCACCAACGGCTGGGGCAGCTGCAACTAATGAAAAACTGTTTTTT. Its translation: CASSPTAGAAATNEKLFF.